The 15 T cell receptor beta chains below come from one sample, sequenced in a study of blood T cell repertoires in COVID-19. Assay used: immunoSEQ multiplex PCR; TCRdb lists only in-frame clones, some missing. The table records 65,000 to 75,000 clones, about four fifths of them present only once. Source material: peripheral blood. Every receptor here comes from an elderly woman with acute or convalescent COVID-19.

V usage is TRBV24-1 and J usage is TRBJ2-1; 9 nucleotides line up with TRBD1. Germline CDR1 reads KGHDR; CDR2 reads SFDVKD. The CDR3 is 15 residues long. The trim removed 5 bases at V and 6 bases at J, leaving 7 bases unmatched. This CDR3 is CATSAGTGKTNEQFF. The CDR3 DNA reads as TGTGCCACCAGTGCCGGGACAGGGAAAACCAATGAGCAGTTCTTC.

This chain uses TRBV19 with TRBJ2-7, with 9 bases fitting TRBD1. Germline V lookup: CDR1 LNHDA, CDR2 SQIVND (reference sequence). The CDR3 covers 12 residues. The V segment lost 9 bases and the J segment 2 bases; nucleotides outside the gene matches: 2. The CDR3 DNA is TGTGCCAGCCGGGACAGGGCCTACGAGCAGTACTTC. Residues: CASRDRAYEQYF.

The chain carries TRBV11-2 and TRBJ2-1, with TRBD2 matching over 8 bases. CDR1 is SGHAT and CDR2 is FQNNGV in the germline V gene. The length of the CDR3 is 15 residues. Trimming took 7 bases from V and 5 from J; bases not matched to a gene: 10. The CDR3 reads CASTQRGSKDNEQFF. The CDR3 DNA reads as TGTGCCAGCACCCAGCGGGGGAGTAAAGACAATGAGCAGTTCTTC.

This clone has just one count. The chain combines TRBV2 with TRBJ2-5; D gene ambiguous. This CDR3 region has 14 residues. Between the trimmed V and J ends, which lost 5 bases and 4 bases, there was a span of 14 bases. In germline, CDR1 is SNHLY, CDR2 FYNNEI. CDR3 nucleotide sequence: TGTGCCAGCAGTCGGCGCACCTCGGGAGAGACCCAGTACTTC. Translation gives CASSRRTSGETQYF.

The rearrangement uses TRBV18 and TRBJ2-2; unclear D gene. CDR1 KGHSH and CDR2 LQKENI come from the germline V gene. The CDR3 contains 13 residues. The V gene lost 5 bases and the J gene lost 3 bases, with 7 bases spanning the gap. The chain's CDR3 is CASSSSYTGELFF. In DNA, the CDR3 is TGTGCCAGCTCATCGAGTTACACCGGGGAGCTGTTTTTT.

The CDR3 region has the DNA TGTGCCAGCAGTTTTTTGGGGGGGCAGGGGGCTCATGGCTACACCTTC. It encodes CASSFLGGQGAHGYTF. V gene TRBV25-1 combines with J gene TRBJ1-2; 8 bases are a match to TRBD1. Losses at the gene ends were 5 bases for V and 6 bases for J; bases not matched to a gene: 14. This CDR3 comprises 16 residues. The germline gives CDR1 MGHDK, CDR2 SYGVNS.

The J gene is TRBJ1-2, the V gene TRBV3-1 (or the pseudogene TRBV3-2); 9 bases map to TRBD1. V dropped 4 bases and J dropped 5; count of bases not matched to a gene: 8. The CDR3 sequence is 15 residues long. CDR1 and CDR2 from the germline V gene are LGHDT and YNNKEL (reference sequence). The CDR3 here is CASSPIRTGDYGYTF. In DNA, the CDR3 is TGTGCCAGCAGCCCTATTAGGACAGGGGATTATGGCTACACCTTC.

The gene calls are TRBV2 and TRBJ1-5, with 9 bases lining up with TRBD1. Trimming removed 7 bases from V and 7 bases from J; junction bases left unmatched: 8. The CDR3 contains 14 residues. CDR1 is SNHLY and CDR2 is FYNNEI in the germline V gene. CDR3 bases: TGTGCCAGCACCCTCGACAGGGGGACCCAGCCCCAGCATTTT. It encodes CASTLDRGTQPQHF.

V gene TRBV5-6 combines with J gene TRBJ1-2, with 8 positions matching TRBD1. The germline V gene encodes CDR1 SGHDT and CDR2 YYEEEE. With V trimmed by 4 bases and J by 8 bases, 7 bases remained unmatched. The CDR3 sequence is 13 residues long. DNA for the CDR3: TGTGCCAGCAGCGCGCAGGGGGCGGAGGGCTACACCTTC. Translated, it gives CASSAQGAEGYTF.

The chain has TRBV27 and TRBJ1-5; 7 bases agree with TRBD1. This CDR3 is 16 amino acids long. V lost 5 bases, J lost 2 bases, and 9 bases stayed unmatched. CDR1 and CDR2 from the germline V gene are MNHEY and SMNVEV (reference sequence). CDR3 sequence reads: CASSPRQGERNQPQHF. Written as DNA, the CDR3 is TGTGCCAGCAGTCCCCGACAGGGAGAGCGCAATCAGCCCCAGCATTTT.

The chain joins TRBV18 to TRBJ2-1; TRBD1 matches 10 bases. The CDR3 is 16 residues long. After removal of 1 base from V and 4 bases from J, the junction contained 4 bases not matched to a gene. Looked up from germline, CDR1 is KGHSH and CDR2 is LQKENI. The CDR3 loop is CASSPLRTGGYNEQFF. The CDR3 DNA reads TGTGCCAGCTCACCACTAAGGACAGGGGGTTACAATGAGCAGTTCTTC.

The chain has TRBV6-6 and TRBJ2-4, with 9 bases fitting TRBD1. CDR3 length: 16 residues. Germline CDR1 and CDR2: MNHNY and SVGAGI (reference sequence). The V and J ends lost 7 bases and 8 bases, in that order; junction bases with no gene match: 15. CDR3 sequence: CASTLGQGISRDIQYF. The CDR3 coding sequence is TGTGCCAGCACCCTCGGACAGGGGATCAGTCGGGACATTCAGTACTTC.

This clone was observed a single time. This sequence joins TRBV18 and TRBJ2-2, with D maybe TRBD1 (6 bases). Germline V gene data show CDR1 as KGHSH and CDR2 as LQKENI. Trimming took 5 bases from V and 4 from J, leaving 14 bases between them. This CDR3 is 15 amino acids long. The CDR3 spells CASSIQGKVTGELFF. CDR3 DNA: TGTGCCAGCTCAATCCAGGGGAAGGTCACCGGGGAGCTGTTTTTT.

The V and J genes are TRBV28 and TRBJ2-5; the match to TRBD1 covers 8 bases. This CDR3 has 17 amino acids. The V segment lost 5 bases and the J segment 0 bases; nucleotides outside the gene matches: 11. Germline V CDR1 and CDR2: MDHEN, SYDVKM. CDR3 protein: CASSQRQGRGDQETQYF. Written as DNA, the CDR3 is TGTGCCAGCAGTCAACGACAGGGGCGTGGGGACCAAGAGACCCAGTACTTC.

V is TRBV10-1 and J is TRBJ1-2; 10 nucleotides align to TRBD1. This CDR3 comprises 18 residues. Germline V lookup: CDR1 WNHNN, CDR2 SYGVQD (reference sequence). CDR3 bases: TGCGCGAGCTCCGGTTCAACCCCCGGGACAGGGGTAAACTATGGCTACACCTTC. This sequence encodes CASSGSTPGTGVNYGYTF.